The T cell receptor beta chain described here comes from a study of OX40 agonist ivuxolimab in advanced cancers. Study-level information: Patients were treated with ivuxolimab, an agonistic anti-OX40 (CD134) antibody. Previous treatment with anti-PD-1, anti-PD-L1 or anti-CTLA-4 therapy was allowed; roughly 40% had received some.

On this clone: Its cognate antigen is unknown.

Notes on the study in general: No determination was made of the antigen specificity of the expanded peripheral T cells. Some patients who did not respond also had low normalized T-cell clonal expansion.

This CDR3 region has 12 residues. The V end lost 1 base, the J end lost 4 bases, and 4 bases lay between the germline ends. Germline loops: CDR1 SGHAT, CDR2 FQNNGV. The protocol was immunoSEQ multiplex PCR, while the TCRdb copy is restricted to in-frame clones and leaves out a portion. The table records about 77,000 clones, around 83% of them present only once. The V call is TRBV11-2, the J call TRBJ2-5, with unresolved D. The sequence derives from an adult with an advanced solid tumor such as melanoma, head and neck, liver or kidney cancer. The input for sequencing was CD4+ or CD8+ T cells sorted from blood, taken in a trial of the OX40 agonist ivuxolimab. The CDR3 region is CASSLVLETQYF. The CDR3 DNA reads as TGTGCCAGCAGCTTAGTCTTAGAGACCCAGTACTTC.